This is a list of T cell receptor beta chains from one sample in a study of T cells in Graves' hyperthyroidism and ophthalmopathy. TCRdb re-derived calls from the multiplex PCR reads in MiXCR, one entry per CDR3 protein. The top ten clones hold around a fifth of a sample with about 380,000 distinct CDR3 sequences, roughly 15% of them seen once. Sequencing was done on a sample of blood. Every receptor here comes from a woman in her 30s with Graves' ophthalmopathy. CDR3s include the opening cysteine and the closing phenylalanine or tryptophan. Fields, in order: D gene, clone size, J gene, V gene, CDR3 DNA, CDR3 protein. A D gene is named only where the DNA matches it firmly. Size is omitted from some rows. Given values are once, few, many or a class for expanded clones.

d_gene: NA; abundance: NA; j_gene: TRBJ1-5; v_gene: TRBV20-1; CDR3nt: TGCAGTGCTAGAGATATGGGCCCAGGGGGCAATCAGCCCCAGCATTTT; CDR3aa: CSARDMGPGGNQPQHF
d_gene: NA; abundance: NA; j_gene: TRBJ1-2; v_gene: TRBV29-1; CDR3nt: TGCAGCGTTGACCCGTCGGACGCAGGGACCGCTAACTATGGCTACACCTTC; CDR3aa: CSVDPSDAGTANYGYTF
d_gene: TRBD2; abundance: many; j_gene: TRBJ2-1; v_gene: TRBV12-3/TRBV12-4; CDR3nt: TGTGCCAGCAGTTTTTCCTACGGACTAGCGGCGATTTCGAGCTCCTACAATGAGCAGTTCTTC; CDR3aa: CASSFSYGLAAISSSYNEQFF
d_gene: NA; abundance: once; j_gene: TRBJ2-3; v_gene: TRBV27; CDR3nt: TGTGCCAGCAGTTTAGGGGGGGGCGAGTATTTT; CDR3aa: CASSLGGGEYF
d_gene: TRBD1; abundance: many; j_gene: TRBJ1-5; v_gene: TRBV18; CDR3nt: TGTGCCAGCTCACCTACTCGGGACAGGGCGGATCAGCCCCAGCATTTT; CDR3aa: CASSPTRDRADQPQHF
d_gene: NA; abundance: many; j_gene: TRBJ1-4; v_gene: TRBV12-3/TRBV12-4; CDR3nt: TGTGCCAGCAGTCGACGACTCCAGGGCTCTGAAAAACTGTTTTTT; CDR3aa: CASSRRLQGSEKLFF
d_gene: TRBD1; abundance: many; j_gene: TRBJ2-1; v_gene: TRBV6-2/TRBV6-3; CDR3nt: TGTGCCAGCAGCCCACCACGGACAGGGCGCTCCTACAATGAGCAGTTCTTC; CDR3aa: CASSPPRTGRSYNEQFF
d_gene: NA; abundance: NA; j_gene: TRBJ2-5; v_gene: TRBV11-3; CDR3nt: TGTGCCAGCAGACCGCAGGGGAGGGAGACCCAGTACTTC; CDR3aa: CASRPQGRETQYF
d_gene: NA; abundance: NA; j_gene: TRBJ2-1; v_gene: TRBV19; CDR3nt: TGTGCCAGTAGCCTCCTACTGGGGGGCTACAATGAGCAGTTCTTC; CDR3aa: CASSLLLGGYNEQFF
d_gene: NA; abundance: many; j_gene: TRBJ2-2; v_gene: TRBV5-1; CDR3nt: TGCGCCAGCAGCTGGTCACGGGATGATAACACCGGGGAGCTGTTTTTT; CDR3aa: CASSWSRDDNTGELFF
d_gene: NA; abundance: many; j_gene: TRBJ2-5; v_gene: TRBV12-3/TRBV12-4; CDR3nt: TGTGCCAGCAGTTCCTTAGGGGACCAAGAGACCCAGTACTTC; CDR3aa: CASSSLGDQETQYF
d_gene: TRBD2; abundance: NA; j_gene: TRBJ2-1; v_gene: TRBV4-2; CDR3nt: TGTGCCAGCAGCCACCGTGGGACTAGCGGTTCCAATGAGCAGTTCTTC; CDR3aa: CASSHRGTSGSNEQFF
d_gene: NA; abundance: many; j_gene: TRBJ1-1; v_gene: TRBV27; CDR3nt: TGTGCCAGCAGTTTTACAGGAGGAGGATACACTGAAGCTTTCTTT; CDR3aa: CASSFTGGGYTEAFF
d_gene: TRBD1; abundance: many; j_gene: TRBJ2-2; v_gene: TRBV24-1; CDR3nt: TGTGCCACCAGTGATTTTTTTGGGACAGGGGGCACCGGGGAGCTGTTTTTT; CDR3aa: CATSDFFGTGGTGELFF
d_gene: NA; abundance: many; j_gene: TRBJ2-1; v_gene: TRBV7-9; CDR3nt: TGTGCCAGCAGCTTACCGGGGGCATTCAATGAGCAGTTCTTC; CDR3aa: CASSLPGAFNEQFF
d_gene: NA; abundance: NA; j_gene: TRBJ2-2; v_gene: TRBV7-2; CDR3nt: TGTGCCAGCAGCGGGGCGGACAGGAACACCGGGGAGCTGTTTTTT; CDR3aa: CASSGADRNTGELFF
d_gene: NA; abundance: NA; j_gene: TRBJ2-1; v_gene: TRBV9; CDR3nt: TGTGCCAGCAGCGTAGACGGGGACTACAATGAGCAGTTCTTC; CDR3aa: CASSVDGDYNEQFF
d_gene: TRBD2; abundance: NA; j_gene: TRBJ2-3; v_gene: TRBV20-1; CDR3nt: TGCAGTGCAACGGGGGGGCCTATAGATACGCAGTATTTT; CDR3aa: CSATGGPIDTQYF
d_gene: TRBD1; abundance: many; j_gene: TRBJ2-5; v_gene: TRBV20-1; CDR3nt: TGCAGTGCTCTTAGACAGGGGGTGCTCCAGGGGGAGGAGACCCAGTACTTC; CDR3aa: CSALRQGVLQGEETQYF
d_gene: NA; abundance: few; j_gene: TRBJ2-4; v_gene: TRBV29-1; CDR3nt: TGCAGCGTTGTTCAGCCGATAGCCAAAAACATTCAGTACTTC; CDR3aa: CSVVQPIAKNIQYF
d_gene: NA; abundance: many; j_gene: TRBJ1-5; v_gene: TRBV7-2; CDR3nt: TGTGCCAGCAGCCCAAGGACCGCGGTGCGGCCCCAGCATTTT; CDR3aa: CASSPRTAVRPQHF
d_gene: TRBD2; abundance: many; j_gene: TRBJ2-3; v_gene: TRBV25-1; CDR3nt: TGTGCCAGTGCGACTAGCGGGGGGGCAAGGCATACGCAGTATTTT; CDR3aa: CASATSGGARHTQYF
d_gene: NA; abundance: many; j_gene: TRBJ2-3; v_gene: TRBV20-1; CDR3nt: TGCAGTGCTAGAGTCTCGGACGGAAGTGGAGATACGCAGTATTTT; CDR3aa: CSARVSDGSGDTQYF
d_gene: NA; abundance: many; j_gene: TRBJ2-5; v_gene: TRBV7-9; CDR3nt: TGTGCCAGCAGCTACGCCGGAGAGACCCAGTACTTC; CDR3aa: CASSYAGETQYF
d_gene: TRBD1; abundance: many; j_gene: TRBJ2-7; v_gene: TRBV12-3/TRBV12-4; CDR3nt: TGTGCCAGCAACCTTTCTGGGGAAACAGGGGACGAGCAGTACTTC; CDR3aa: CASNLSGETGDEQYF
d_gene: TRBD1; abundance: many; j_gene: TRBJ2-1; v_gene: TRBV24-1; CDR3nt: TGTGCCACCAGTGATTTGCAGCGTGGGACAGGGTACAATGAGCAGTTCTTC; CDR3aa: CATSDLQRGTGYNEQFF
d_gene: TRBD2; abundance: NA; j_gene: TRBJ2-3; v_gene: TRBV20-1; CDR3nt: TGCAGTGCTAGATTCCCGGGACTAGCGGGGGGCCCCGGCACAGATACGCAGTATTTT; CDR3aa: CSARFPGLAGGPGTDTQYF
d_gene: TRBD2; abundance: many; j_gene: TRBJ2-5; v_gene: TRBV28; CDR3nt: TGTGCCAGCAGCACCGGGACTACCCGGGGGAAGACCCAGTACTTC; CDR3aa: CASSTGTTRGKTQYF
d_gene: TRBD2; abundance: many; j_gene: TRBJ2-5; v_gene: TRBV7-3; CDR3nt: TGTGCCAGCAGCTTAAGGGCTAGCGGACAAGAGACCCAGTACTTC; CDR3aa: CASSLRASGQETQYF
d_gene: TRBD1; abundance: many; j_gene: TRBJ2-7; v_gene: TRBV7-6; CDR3nt: TGTGCCAGCAGCTCCCCGGGACAGGGTTTCTACGAGCAGTACTTC; CDR3aa: CASSSPGQGFYEQYF
d_gene: NA; abundance: many; j_gene: TRBJ1-3; v_gene: TRBV2; CDR3nt: TGTGCCAGCAGTGAAGTGACGGCTGGAAACACCATATATTTT; CDR3aa: CASSEVTAGNTIYF
d_gene: NA; abundance: many; j_gene: TRBJ1-1; v_gene: TRBV7-3; CDR3nt: TGTGCCAGCAGCTTAAGCGGTCTCCTCTCAATGAACACTGAAGCTTTCTTT; CDR3aa: CASSLSGLLSMNTEAFF
d_gene: NA; abundance: many; j_gene: TRBJ2-5; v_gene: TRBV13; CDR3nt: TGTGCCAGCAGCCACCGTAAAGAACAAGAGACCCAGTACTTC; CDR3aa: CASSHRKEQETQYF
d_gene: TRBD2; abundance: NA; j_gene: TRBJ2-3; v_gene: TRBV11-2; CDR3nt: TGTGCCAGCAGCTTCGGACTAGCCGACTCCACAGATACGCAGTATTTT; CDR3aa: CASSFGLADSTDTQYF
d_gene: NA; abundance: many; j_gene: TRBJ2-7; v_gene: TRBV13; CDR3nt: TGTGCCAGCAGAGGGCGCGGCGAGCAGTACTTC; CDR3aa: CASRGRGEQYF
d_gene: NA; abundance: many; j_gene: TRBJ2-1; v_gene: TRBV20-1; CDR3nt: TGCAGTGCTCGAATTGCGGGACAGAGGGAATGGGAGCAGTTCTTC; CDR3aa: CSARIAGQREWEQFF
d_gene: TRBD2; abundance: many; j_gene: TRBJ2-1; v_gene: TRBV12-5; CDR3nt: TGTGCTAGCCGAGCTAGCGGGGGTCCTTACAATGAGCAGTTCTTC; CDR3aa: CASRASGGPYNEQFF
d_gene: TRBD1; abundance: NA; j_gene: TRBJ1-3; v_gene: TRBV4-2; CDR3nt: TGTGCCAGCAGCCAGACGGCCGGGACAGCACACTCTGGAAACACCATATATTTT; CDR3aa: CASSQTAGTAHSGNTIYF
d_gene: NA; abundance: many; j_gene: TRBJ2-7; v_gene: TRBV13; CDR3nt: TGTGCCAGCAGCCCGCGCGCGGGACTGTTCGAGCAGTACTTC; CDR3aa: CASSPRAGLFEQYF
d_gene: NA; abundance: many; j_gene: TRBJ2-5; v_gene: TRBV6-1; CDR3nt: TGTGCCAGCAGTGAAGCAGGGAAGGGTTCAAGAGAGCAGTACTTC; CDR3aa: CASSEAGKGSREQYF
d_gene: TRBD2; abundance: NA; j_gene: TRBJ2-3; v_gene: TRBV20-1; CDR3nt: TGCAGCGCTAGAGGCGGACTAGCGGATAGCACAGATGCGCAGTATTTT; CDR3aa: CSARGGLADSTDAQYF
d_gene: TRBD2; abundance: many; j_gene: TRBJ2-3; v_gene: TRBV11-2; CDR3nt: TGTGCCAGCAGCTTAGCCCTCGCGGGGGAGTCAGATACGCAGTATTTT; CDR3aa: CASSLALAGESDTQYF
d_gene: NA; abundance: few; j_gene: TRBJ2-5; v_gene: TRBV5-1; CDR3nt: TGCGCCAGCAGCTTGGTTCTAGAACAAGAGACCCAGTACTTC; CDR3aa: CASSLVLEQETQYF
d_gene: NA; abundance: many; j_gene: TRBJ1-2; v_gene: TRBV10-2; CDR3nt: TGCGCCAGCAGTGACCCGGGGGGGGCAAACTATGGCTACACCTTC; CDR3aa: CASSDPGGANYGYTF
d_gene: NA; abundance: many; j_gene: TRBJ2-3; v_gene: TRBV4-1; CDR3nt: TGCGCCAGCAGCCAAGATTTGGATGGGACAGATACGCAGTATTTT; CDR3aa: CASSQDLDGTDTQYF
d_gene: NA; abundance: many; j_gene: TRBJ2-3; v_gene: TRBV29-1; CDR3nt: TGCAGCATCGAGCTGAGCCCAGATACGCAGTATTTT; CDR3aa: CSIELSPDTQYF
d_gene: TRBD1; abundance: once; j_gene: TRBJ2-7; v_gene: TRBV5-1; CDR3nt: TGCGCCAGCAGGGCCGGGACAGGGGTCTCCTACGAGCAGTACTTC; CDR3aa: CASRAGTGVSYEQYF
d_gene: TRBD1; abundance: many; j_gene: TRBJ2-7; v_gene: TRBV27; CDR3nt: TGTGCCAGCAGTGCGGGACAGGTGAATTACGAGCAGTACTTC; CDR3aa: CASSAGQVNYEQYF
d_gene: TRBD1; abundance: many; j_gene: TRBJ1-5; v_gene: TRBV28; CDR3nt: TGTGCCAGCAGTTCACATCGGGACAGGGGATTGGGCAATCAGCCCCAGCATTTT; CDR3aa: CASSSHRDRGLGNQPQHF
d_gene: NA; abundance: NA; j_gene: TRBJ1-4; v_gene: TRBV19; CDR3nt: TGTGCCAGTAAGGTCTTGGATCTCAACAATGAAAAACTGTTTTTT; CDR3aa: CASKVLDLNNEKLFF
d_gene: NA; abundance: many; j_gene: TRBJ1-1; v_gene: TRBV11-2; CDR3nt: TGTGCCAGCAGCTTAGTTGGTGGGGGCGACGCTTTCTTT; CDR3aa: CASSLVGGGDAFF
d_gene: NA; abundance: NA; j_gene: TRBJ2-7; v_gene: TRBV15; CDR3nt: TGTGCCACCAGCAGAGGGCCGGGACTGACATCCTACGAGCAGTACTTC; CDR3aa: CATSRGPGLTSYEQYF
d_gene: NA; abundance: many; j_gene: TRBJ2-2; v_gene: TRBV28; CDR3nt: TGTGCCAGCAGTTTAGGGGGACGCACCGGGGAGCTGTTTTTT; CDR3aa: CASSLGGRTGELFF
d_gene: NA; abundance: many; j_gene: TRBJ2-7; v_gene: TRBV20-1; CDR3nt: TGCAGTGCTAGAGATCCAGCCTCCTACGAGCAGTACTTC; CDR3aa: CSARDPASYEQYF
d_gene: NA; abundance: NA; j_gene: TRBJ2-3; v_gene: TRBV27; CDR3nt: TGTGCCAGCAGCCTCATAGCGCGGGGCACAGATACGCAGTATTTT; CDR3aa: CASSLIARGTDTQYF
d_gene: NA; abundance: few; j_gene: TRBJ2-7; v_gene: TRBV5-1; CDR3nt: TGCGCCAGCAGCCGACTACCCTACGAGCAGTACTTC; CDR3aa: CASSRLPYEQYF
d_gene: NA; abundance: many; j_gene: TRBJ2-1; v_gene: TRBV28; CDR3nt: TGTGCCAGCAGAGCTGTATTGGGAATGGCGGGCAATGAGCAGTTCTTC; CDR3aa: CASRAVLGMAGNEQFF
d_gene: TRBD1; abundance: many; j_gene: TRBJ2-1; v_gene: TRBV7-9; CDR3nt: TGTGCCAGCAGCTCGATAAGGGGGACAGGGGGTTACAATGAGCAGTTCTTC; CDR3aa: CASSSIRGTGGYNEQFF
d_gene: NA; abundance: many; j_gene: TRBJ2-3; v_gene: TRBV27; CDR3nt: TGTGCCAGCAGTTTAAAGGGGACCCATTTTTATGATACGCAGTATTTT; CDR3aa: CASSLKGTHFYDTQYF
d_gene: NA; abundance: few; j_gene: TRBJ2-7; v_gene: TRBV19; CDR3nt: TGTGCCAGTAGTAACCGACAGGTATCCACGCTGTACTTC; CDR3aa: CASSNRQVSTLYF